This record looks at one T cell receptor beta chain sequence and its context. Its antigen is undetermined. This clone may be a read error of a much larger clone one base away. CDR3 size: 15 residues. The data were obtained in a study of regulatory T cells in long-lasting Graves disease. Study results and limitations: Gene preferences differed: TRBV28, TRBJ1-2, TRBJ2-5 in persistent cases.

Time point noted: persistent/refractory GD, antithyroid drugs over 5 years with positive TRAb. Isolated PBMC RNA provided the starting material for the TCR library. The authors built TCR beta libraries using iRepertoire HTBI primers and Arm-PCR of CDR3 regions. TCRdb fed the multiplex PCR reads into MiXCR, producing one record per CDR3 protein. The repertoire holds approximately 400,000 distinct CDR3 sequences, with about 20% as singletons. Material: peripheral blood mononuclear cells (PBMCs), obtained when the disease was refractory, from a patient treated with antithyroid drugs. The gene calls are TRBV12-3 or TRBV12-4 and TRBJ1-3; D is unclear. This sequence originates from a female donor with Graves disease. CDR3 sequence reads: CASSHQEVPGNTVYF. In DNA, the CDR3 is TGTGCCAGCAGTCACCAAGAGGTTCCTGGAAACACCGTATATTTT.